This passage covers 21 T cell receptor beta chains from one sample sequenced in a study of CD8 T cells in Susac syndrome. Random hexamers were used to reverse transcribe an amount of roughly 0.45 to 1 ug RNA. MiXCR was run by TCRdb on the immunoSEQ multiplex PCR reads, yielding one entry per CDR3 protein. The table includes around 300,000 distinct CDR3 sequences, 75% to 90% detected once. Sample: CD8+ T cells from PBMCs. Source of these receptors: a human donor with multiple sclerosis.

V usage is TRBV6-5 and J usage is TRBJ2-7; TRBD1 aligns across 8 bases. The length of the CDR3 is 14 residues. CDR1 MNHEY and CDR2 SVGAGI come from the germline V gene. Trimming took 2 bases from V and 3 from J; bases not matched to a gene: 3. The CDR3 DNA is TGTGCCAGCAGTTACGGACAGGGCCGCTACGAGCAGTACTTC. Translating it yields CASSYGQGRYEQYF.

CDR3 region: CASSLSNGPYEQYF. DNA of the CDR3: TGTGCCAGCAGTTTATCCAATGGGCCGTACGAGCAGTACTTC. The chain uses TRBV27 and TRBJ2-7; D is unclear. Trimming stripped 0 bases from V and 4 bases from J, with 10 bases between. Germline assignment: CDR1 MNHEY and CDR2 SMNVEV (reference sequence). The CDR3 spans 14 residues.

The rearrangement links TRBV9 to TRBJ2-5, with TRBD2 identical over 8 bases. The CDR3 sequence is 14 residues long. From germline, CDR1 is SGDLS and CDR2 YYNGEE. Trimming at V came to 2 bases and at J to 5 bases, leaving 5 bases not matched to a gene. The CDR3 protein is CASSVELAAETQYF. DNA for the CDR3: TGTGCCAGCAGCGTGGAACTAGCGGCTGAGACCCAGTACTTC.

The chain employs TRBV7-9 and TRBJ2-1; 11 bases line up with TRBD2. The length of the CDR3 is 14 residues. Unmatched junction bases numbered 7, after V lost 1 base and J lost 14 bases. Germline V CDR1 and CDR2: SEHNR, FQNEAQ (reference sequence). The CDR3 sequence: CASSLDPSGGSKFF. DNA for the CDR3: TGTGCCAGCAGCTTAGACCCTAGCGGGGGGTCTAAGTTCTTC.

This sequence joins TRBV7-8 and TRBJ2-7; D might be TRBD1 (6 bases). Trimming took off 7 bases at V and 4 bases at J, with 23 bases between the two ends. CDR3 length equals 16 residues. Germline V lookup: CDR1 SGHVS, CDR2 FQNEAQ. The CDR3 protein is CASTTRGGPFQYEQYF. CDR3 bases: TGTGCCAGCACCACTCGAGGGGGACCATTTCAGTACGAGCAGTACTTC.

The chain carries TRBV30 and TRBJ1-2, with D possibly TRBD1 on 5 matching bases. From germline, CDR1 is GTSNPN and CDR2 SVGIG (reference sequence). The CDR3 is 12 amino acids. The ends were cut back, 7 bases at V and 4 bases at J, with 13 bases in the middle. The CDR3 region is CALTGGFYGYTF. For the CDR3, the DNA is TGTGCCTTGACCGGGGGGTTCTATGGCTACACCTTC.

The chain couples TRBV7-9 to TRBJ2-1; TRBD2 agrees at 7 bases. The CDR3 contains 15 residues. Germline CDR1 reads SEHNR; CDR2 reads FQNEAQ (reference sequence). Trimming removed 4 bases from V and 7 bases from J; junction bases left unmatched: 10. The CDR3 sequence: CASSSRRGSQNEQFF. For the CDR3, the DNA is TGTGCCAGCAGCTCCCGGCGGGGGAGTCAGAATGAGCAGTTCTTC.

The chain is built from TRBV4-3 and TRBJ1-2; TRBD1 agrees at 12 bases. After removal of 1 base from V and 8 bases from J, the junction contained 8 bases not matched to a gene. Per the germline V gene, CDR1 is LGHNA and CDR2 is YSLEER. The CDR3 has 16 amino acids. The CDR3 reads CASSQGVPGTGGGYTF. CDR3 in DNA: TGCGCCAGCAGCCAAGGGGTCCCCGGGACAGGGGGCGGCTACACCTTC.

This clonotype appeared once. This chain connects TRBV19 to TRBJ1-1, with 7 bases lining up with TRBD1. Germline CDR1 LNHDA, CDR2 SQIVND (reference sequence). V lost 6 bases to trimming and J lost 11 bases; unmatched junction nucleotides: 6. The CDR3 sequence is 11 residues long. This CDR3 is CASSQGVWAFF. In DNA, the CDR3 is TGTGCCAGTAGCCAGGGGGTATGGGCTTTCTTT.

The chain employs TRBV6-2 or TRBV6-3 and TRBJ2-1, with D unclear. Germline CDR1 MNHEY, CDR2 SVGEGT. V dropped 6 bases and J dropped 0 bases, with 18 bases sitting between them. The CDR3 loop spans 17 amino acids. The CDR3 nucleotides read TGTGCCAGCAGCCGACCCTTCGAGGAGAGCTCCTACAATGAGCAGTTCTTC. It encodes CASSRPFEESSYNEQFF.

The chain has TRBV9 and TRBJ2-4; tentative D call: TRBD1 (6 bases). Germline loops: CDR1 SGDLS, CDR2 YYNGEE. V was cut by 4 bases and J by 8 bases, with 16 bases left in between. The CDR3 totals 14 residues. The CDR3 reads CASSNRDQGHIQYF. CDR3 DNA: TGTGCCAGCAGCAACAGGGATCAAGGCCACATTCAGTACTTC.

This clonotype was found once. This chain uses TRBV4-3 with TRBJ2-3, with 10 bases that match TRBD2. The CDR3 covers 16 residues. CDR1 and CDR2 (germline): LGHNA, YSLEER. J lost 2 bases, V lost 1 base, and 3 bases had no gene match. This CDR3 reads CASSQVLAGTTDTQYF. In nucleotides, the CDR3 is TGCGCCAGCAGCCAAGTACTAGCGGGAACCACAGATACGCAGTATTTT.

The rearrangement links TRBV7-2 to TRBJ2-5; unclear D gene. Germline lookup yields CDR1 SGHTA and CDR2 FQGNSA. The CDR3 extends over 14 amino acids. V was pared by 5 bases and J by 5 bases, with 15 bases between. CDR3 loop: CASSVILGAETQYF. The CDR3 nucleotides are TGTGCCAGCAGCGTAATATTGGGTGCGGAGACCCAGTACTTC.

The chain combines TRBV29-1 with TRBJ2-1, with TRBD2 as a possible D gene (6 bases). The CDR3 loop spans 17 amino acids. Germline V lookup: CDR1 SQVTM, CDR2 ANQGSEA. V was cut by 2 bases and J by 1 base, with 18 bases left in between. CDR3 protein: CSVETSGVVSSYNEQFF. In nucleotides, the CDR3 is TGCAGCGTTGAAACGTCGGGAGTAGTAAGTTCCTACAATGAGCAGTTCTTC.

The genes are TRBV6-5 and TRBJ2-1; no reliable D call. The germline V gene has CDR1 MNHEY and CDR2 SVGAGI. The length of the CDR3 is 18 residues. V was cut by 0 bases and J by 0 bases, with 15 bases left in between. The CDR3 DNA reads TGTGCCAGCAGTTACTCCCCACTTATCCAAAGCTCCTACAATGAGCAGTTCTTC. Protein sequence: CASSYSPLIQSSYNEQFF.

The CDR3 coding sequence is TGTGCCAGCAGTCCCTTCGATCGGGAGAGCTCAGATACGCAGTATTTT. It translates to CASSPFDRESSDTQYF. The chain joins TRBV6-1 to TRBJ2-3, with a possible D match to TRBD2 (6 bases). The CDR3 runs 16 residues. Trimming took off 5 bases at V and 4 bases at J, with 19 bases between the two ends. CDR1 and CDR2 (germline): MNHNS, SASEGT.

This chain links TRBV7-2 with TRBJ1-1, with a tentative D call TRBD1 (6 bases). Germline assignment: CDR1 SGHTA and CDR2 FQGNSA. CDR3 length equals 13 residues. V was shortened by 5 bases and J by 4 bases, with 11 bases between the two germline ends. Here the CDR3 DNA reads TGTGCCAGCAGCATATTAGGGGGCACTGAAGCTTTCTTT. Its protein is CASSILGGTEAFF. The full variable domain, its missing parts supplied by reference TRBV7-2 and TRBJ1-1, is GAGVSQSPSNKVTEKGKDVELRCDPISGHTALYWYRQSLGQGLEFLIYFQGNSAPDKSGLPSDRFSAERTGGSVSTLTIQRTQQEDSAVYLCASSILGGTEAFFGQGTRLTVV.

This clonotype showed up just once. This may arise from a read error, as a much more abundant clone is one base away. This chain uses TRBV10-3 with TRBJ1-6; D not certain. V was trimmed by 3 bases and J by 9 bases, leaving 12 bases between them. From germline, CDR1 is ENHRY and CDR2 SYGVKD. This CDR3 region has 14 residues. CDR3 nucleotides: TGTGCCATCAGTGAAGAGGTAAGCGGTTCACCCCTCCACTTT. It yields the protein CAISEEVSGSPLHF.

CDR3 sequence: CASRDRGSYEQYF. CDR3 DNA: TGTGCCAGCAGAGACAGGGGCTCCTACGAGCAGTACTTC. The rearrangement links TRBV2 to TRBJ2-7; 8 bases are a match to TRBD1. CDR1 SNHLY and CDR2 FYNNEI come from the germline V gene. The CDR3 covers 13 residues. V shed 6 bases and J 0 bases; nucleotides not matched to a gene: 1.

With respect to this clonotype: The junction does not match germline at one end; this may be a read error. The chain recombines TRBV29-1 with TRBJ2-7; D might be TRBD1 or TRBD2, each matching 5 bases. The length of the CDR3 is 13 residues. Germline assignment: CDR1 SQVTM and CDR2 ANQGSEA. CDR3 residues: CSAEGELADEQYF. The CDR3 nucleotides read TGCAGCGCTGAAGGGGAGCTAGCCGACGAGCAGTACTTC.

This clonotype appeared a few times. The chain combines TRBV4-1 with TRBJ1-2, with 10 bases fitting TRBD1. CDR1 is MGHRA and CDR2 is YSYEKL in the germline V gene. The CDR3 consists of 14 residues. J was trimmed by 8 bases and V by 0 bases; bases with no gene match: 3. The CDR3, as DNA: TGCGCCAGCAGCCAAGATGGGACAGGGGACGGCTACACCTTC. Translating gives CASSQDGTGDGYTF.